Listed here are 2 T cell receptor beta chains from one sample, sequenced in a study of shared clonotypes between healthy human individuals. TCRdb's table, derived via immunoSEQ multiplex PCR, lists solely in-frame clones and lacks some. The sample carries hundreds of thousands of clones, around 79% recorded once. Material: PBMCs. The receptors derive from a woman aged 40 to 49 in good health. Some clones in this sample may be carry-over from other donors' samples.

The chain links TRBV7-9 to TRBJ2-5, with a weak D call TRBD2 (7 bases). V was shortened by 8 bases and J by 5 bases, with 15 bases between the two germline ends. Germline V CDR1 and CDR2: SEHNR, FQNEAQ (reference sequence). The CDR3 sequence is 13 residues long. CDR3 amino acids: CASLLGGGETQYF. The CDR3 DNA follows: TGTGCCAGCTTGTTAGGGGGAGGGGAGACCCAGTACTTC.

The rearrangement joins TRBV2 to TRBJ1-5; unclear D gene. The V gene lost 6 bases and the J gene lost 5 bases, with 11 bases spanning the gap. The CDR3 runs to 13 residues. CDR1 and CDR2 from the germline V gene are SNHLY and FYNNEI. The CDR3 protein is CASSRGIDQPQHF. CDR3 nucleotide sequence: TGTGCCAGCAGCCGAGGGATAGATCAGCCCCAGCATTTT.